What follows is one T cell receptor (beta chain) and its context. Its antigen is unidentified. This sample was included in a study of CD8 T cells in ankylosing spondylitis. TCR beta libraries were made by quantitative 5'-RACE with molecular barcodes. One entry per CDR3 protein, called by TCRdb with MiXCR from the 5' RACE reads. This sample has more than 150,000 distinct CDR3 sequences, with 18% found just once. The CDR3 contains 12 residues. Germline V gene lookup returns CDR1 SQVTM and CDR2 ANQGSEA. V was pared by 5 bases and J by 2 bases, with 8 bases between. Study results and caveats: Within matched ankylosing spondylitis synovial fluid, disease-linked clones were reportedly significantly enriched. Earlier reports found some motif variants in synovial fluid and blood in reactive arthritis. One TCR beta motif, made up of roughly eight highly homologous variants, appeared characteristic of ankylosing spondylitis blood.

The sample comprised blood, either unsorted or a sorted T cell fraction (not recorded which). The rearrangement joins TRBV29-1 to TRBJ2-3; weak D call: TRBD1 (6 bases). This clonotype was obtained from a male donor aged 10 to 30 with ankylosing spondylitis or in good health (not recorded which). CDR3 bases: TGCAGCGTTCGGACAGACACAGATACGCAGTATTTT. Its protein product is CSVRTDTDTQYF.